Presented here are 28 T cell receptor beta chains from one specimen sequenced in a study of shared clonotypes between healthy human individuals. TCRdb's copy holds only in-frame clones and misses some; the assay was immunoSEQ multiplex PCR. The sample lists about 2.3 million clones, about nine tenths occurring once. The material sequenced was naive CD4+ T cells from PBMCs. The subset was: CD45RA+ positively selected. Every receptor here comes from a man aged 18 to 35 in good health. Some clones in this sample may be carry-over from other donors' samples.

The CDR3 nucleotides are TGCAGCGTGGGAGCCTACGAGCAGTACTTC. Residues: CSVGAYEQYF. This chain links TRBV29-1 with TRBJ2-5, with TRBD2 as a possible D gene (5 bases). Near its end, the DNA agrees better with TRBJ2-7, so the J call may be wrong. Per germline, CDR1 SQVTM and CDR2 ANQGSEA. The CDR3 spans 10 residues.

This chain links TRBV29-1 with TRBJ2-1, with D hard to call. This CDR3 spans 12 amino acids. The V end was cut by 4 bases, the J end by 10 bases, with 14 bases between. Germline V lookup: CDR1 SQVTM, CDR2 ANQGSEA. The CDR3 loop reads CSVGNSRAEQFF. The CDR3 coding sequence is TGCAGCGTTGGCAATAGCCGGGCGGAGCAGTTCTTC.

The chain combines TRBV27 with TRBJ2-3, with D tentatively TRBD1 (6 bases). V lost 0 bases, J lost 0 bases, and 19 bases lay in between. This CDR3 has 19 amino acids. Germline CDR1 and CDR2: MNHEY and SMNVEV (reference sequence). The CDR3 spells CASSLSAGVRAASTDTQYF. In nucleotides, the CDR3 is TGTGCCAGCAGTTTATCGGCAGGGGTTCGTGCAGCTAGCACAGATACGCAGTATTTT.

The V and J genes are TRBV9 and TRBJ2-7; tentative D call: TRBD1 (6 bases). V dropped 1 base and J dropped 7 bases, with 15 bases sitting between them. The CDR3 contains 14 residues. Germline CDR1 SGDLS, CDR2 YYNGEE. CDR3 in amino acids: CASSVRAGAYEQYF. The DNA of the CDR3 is TGTGCCAGCAGCGTACGGGCAGGGGCGTATGAGCAGTACTTC.

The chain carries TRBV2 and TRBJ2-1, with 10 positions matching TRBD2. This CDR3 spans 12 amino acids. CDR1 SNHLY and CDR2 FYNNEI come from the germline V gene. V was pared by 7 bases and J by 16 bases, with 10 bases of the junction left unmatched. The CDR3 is CASKLAGVVSFF. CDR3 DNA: TGTGCCAGCAAGCTAGCGGGAGTTGTAAGCTTCTTC.

CDR3 sequence: CASSKRTGGVVTGELFF. The CDR3 DNA sequence: TGTGCCAGCAGCAAACGGACAGGGGGCGTCGTCACCGGGGAGCTGTTTTTT. V usage is TRBV7-3 and J usage is TRBJ2-2; 11 positions agree with TRBD1. The ends lost 5 bases at V and 4 bases at J; junction bases unmatched: 9. Germline V gene lookup returns CDR1 SGHTA and CDR2 FQGTGA. This CDR3 spans 17 amino acids.

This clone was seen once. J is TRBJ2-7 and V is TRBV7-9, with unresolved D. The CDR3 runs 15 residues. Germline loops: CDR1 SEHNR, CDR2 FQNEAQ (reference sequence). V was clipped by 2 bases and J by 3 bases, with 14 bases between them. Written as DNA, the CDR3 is TGTGCCAGCAGCTTAACTCGAGACGCGGTCTACGAGCAGTACTTC. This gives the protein CASSLTRDAVYEQYF.

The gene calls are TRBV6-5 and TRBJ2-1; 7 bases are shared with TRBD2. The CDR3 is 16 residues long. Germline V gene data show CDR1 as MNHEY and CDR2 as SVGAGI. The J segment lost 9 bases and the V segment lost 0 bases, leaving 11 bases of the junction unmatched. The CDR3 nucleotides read TGTGCCAGCAGTTACTCGAAAGCGGGGCAAGACACTGAGCAGTTCTTC. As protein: CASSYSKAGQDTEQFF.

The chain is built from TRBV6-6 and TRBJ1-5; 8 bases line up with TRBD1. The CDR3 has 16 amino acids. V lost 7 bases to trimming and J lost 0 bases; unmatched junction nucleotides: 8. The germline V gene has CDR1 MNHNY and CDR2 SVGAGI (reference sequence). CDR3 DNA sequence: TGTGCCAGCACCTACCGACAGGGGAGTAGCAATCAGCCCCAGCATTTT. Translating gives CASTYRQGSSNQPQHF.

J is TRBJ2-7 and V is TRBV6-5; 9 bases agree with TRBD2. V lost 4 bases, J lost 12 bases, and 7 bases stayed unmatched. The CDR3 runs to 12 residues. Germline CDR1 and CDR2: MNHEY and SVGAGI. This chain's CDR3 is CASSSPAGGLYF. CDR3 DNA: TGTGCCAGCAGTTCCCCAGCGGGAGGATTGTACTTC.

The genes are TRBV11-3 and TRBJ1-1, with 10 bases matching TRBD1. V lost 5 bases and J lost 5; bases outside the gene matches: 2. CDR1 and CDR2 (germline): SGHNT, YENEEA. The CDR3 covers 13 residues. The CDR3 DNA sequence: TGTGCCAGCAGCGGGGACAGGGGAACTGAAGCTTTCTTT. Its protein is CASSGDRGTEAFF.

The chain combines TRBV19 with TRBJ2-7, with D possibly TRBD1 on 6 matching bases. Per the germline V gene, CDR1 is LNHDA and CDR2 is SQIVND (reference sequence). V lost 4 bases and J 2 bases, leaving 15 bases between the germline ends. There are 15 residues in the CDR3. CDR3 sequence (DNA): TGTGCCAGTAGTACGGGGACAAAAGAGCCCTACGAGCAGTACTTC. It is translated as CASSTGTKEPYEQYF.

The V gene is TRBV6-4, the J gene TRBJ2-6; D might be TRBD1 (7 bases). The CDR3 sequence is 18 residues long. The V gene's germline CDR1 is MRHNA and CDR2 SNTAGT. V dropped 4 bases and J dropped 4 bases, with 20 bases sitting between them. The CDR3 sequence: CASSVAGTELAGANVLTF. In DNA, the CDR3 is TGTGCCAGCAGTGTGGCCGGGACAGAACTAGCCGGGGCCAACGTCCTGACTTTC.

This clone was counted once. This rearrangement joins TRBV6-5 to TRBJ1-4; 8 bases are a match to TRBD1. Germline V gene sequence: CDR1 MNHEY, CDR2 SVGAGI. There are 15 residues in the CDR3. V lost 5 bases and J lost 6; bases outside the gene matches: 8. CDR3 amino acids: CASSDLGQEYEKLFF. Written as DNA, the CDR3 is TGTGCCAGCAGTGACTTGGGACAGGAGTATGAAAAACTGTTTTTT.

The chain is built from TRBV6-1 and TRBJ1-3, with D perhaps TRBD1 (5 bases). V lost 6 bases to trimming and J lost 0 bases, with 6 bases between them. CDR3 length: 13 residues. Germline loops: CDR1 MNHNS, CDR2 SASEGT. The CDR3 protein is CASRTASGNTIYF. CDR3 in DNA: TGTGCCAGCAGGACAGCCTCTGGAAACACCATATATTTT.

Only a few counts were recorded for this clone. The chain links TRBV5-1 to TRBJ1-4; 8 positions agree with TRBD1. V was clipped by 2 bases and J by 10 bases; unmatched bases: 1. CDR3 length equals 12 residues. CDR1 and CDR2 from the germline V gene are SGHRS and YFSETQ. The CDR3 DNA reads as TGCGCCAGCAGCTTAGACAGGGGAAAACTGTTTTTT. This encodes CASSLDRGKLFF.

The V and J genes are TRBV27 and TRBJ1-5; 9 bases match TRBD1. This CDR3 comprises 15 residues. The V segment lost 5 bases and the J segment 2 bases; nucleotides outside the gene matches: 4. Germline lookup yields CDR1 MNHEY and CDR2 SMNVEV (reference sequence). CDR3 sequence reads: CASSTRDRGNQPQHF. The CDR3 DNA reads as TGTGCCAGCAGTACCAGGGACAGGGGCAATCAGCCCCAGCATTTT.

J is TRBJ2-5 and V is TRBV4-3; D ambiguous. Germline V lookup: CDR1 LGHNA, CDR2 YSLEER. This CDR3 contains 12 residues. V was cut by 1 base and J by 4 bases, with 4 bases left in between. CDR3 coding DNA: TGCGCCAGCAGCCAAGGGTCAGAGACCCAGTACTTC. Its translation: CASSQGSETQYF.

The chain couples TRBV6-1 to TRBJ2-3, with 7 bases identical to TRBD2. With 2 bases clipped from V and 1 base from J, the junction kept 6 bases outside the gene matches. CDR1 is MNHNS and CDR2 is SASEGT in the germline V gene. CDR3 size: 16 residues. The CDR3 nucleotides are TGTGCCAGCAGTGAAAGGGCGGGACTACGCACAGATACGCAGTATTTT. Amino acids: CASSERAGLRTDTQYF.

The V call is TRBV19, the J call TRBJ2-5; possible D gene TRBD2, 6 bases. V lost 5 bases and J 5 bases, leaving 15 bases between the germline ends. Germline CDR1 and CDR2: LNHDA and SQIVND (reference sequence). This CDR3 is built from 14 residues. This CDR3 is CASSAGRQAETQYF. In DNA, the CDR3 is TGTGCCAGTAGTGCGGGACGTCAAGCGGAGACCCAGTACTTC.

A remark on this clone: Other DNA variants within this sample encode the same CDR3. The CDR3 DNA follows: TGTGCCAGCAGCTTAAATAGCGGGAGCAACGAGCAGTACTTC. Residues: CASSLNSGSNEQYF. The chain uses TRBV7-3 and TRBJ2-7; 9 bases match TRBD2. The CDR3 has 14 residues. Germline lookup yields CDR1 SGHTA and CDR2 FQGTGA. V dropped 1 base and J dropped 5; count of bases not matched to a gene: 3. The complete variable domain, with remaining parts taken from reference TRBV7-3 and TRBJ2-7, reads GAGVSQTPSNKVTEKGKYVELRCDPISGHTALYWYRQSLGQGPEFLIYFQGTGAADDSGLPNDRFFAVRPEGSVSTLKIQRTERGDSAVYLCASSLNSGSNEQYFGPGTRLTVT.

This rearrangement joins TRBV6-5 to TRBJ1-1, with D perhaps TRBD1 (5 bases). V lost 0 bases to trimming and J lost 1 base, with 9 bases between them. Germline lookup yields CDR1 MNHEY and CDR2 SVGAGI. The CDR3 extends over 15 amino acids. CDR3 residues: CASSYSWQGNTEAFF. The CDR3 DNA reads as TGTGCCAGCAGTTACTCGTGGCAGGGGAACACTGAAGCTTTCTTT.

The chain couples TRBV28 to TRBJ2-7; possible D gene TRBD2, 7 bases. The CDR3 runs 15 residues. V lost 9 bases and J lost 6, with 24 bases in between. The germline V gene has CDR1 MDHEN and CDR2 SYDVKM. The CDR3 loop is CASYTGGADLSEQYF. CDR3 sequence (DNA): TGTGCCAGTTATACTGGGGGGGCAGATCTATCCGAGCAGTACTTC.

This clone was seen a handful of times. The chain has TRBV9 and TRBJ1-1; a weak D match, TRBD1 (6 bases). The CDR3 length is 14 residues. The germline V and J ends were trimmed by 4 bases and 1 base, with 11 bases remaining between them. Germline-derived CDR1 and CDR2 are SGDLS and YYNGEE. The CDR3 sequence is CASSRGLGNTEAFF. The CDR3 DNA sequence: TGTGCCAGCAGCCGGGGGCTAGGGAACACTGAAGCTTTCTTT.

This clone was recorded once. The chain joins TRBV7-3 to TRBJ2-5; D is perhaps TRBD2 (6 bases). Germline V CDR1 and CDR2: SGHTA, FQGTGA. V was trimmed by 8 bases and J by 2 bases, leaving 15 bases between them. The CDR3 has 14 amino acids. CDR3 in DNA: TGTGCCAGCGCACCTGGGACTGCTCAAGAGACCCAGTACTTC. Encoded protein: CASAPGTAQETQYF.

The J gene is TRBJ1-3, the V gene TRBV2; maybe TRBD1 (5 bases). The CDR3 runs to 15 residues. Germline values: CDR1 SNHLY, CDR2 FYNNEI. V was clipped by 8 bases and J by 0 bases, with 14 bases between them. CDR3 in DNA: TGTGCCAGCTGCCGGGACTGGAGCTCTGGAAACACCATATATTTT. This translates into CASCRDWSSGNTIYF.

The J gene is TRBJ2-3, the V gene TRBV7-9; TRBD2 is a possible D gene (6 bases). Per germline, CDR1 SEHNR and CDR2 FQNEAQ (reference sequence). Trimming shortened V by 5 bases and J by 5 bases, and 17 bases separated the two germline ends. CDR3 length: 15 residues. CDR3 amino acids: CASSLGSGRGDTQYF. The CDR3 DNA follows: TGTGCCAGCAGCCTAGGAAGTGGGCGGGGAGATACGCAGTATTTT. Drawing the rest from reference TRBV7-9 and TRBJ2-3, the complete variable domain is DTGVSQNPRHKITKRGQNVTFRCDPISEHNRLYWYRQTLGQGPEFLTYFQNEAQLEKSRLLSDRFSAERPKGSFSTLEIQRTEQGDSAMYLCASSLGSGRGDTQYFGPGTRLTVL.

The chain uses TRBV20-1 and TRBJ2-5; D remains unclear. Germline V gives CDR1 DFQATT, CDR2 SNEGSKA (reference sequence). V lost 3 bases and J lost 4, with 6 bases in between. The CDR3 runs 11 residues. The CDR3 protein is CSASPTETQYF. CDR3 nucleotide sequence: TGCAGTGCTAGCCCCACAGAGACCCAGTACTTC.